This is a list of T cell receptor beta chains from one sample in a study of T cells in Graves' hyperthyroidism and ophthalmopathy. From the multiplex PCR reads, TCRdb called clonotypes with MiXCR, one entry per CDR3 protein. Of about 510,000 distinct CDR3 sequences in the sample, 46% were seen once. Sequencing was done on a sample of peripheral blood or thyroid tissue (not recorded which). Receptors were obtained from an adult woman with Graves' disease, either hyperthyroidism or ophthalmopathy (not recorded which). Each CDR3 is given with its conserved first and last residue. The D gene is left open where the match is weak. Expanded clones get a size class; other rows say once, few or many, or leave the size out.

abundance	j_gene	d_gene	v_gene	CDR3nt	CDR3aa
few	TRBJ2-5	TRBD2	TRBV5-1	TGCGCCAGCAGCTTGGCGGGACTATCCACCGGACAAGAGACCCAGTACTTC	CASSLAGLSTGQETQYF
many	TRBJ2-7	-	TRBV6-1	TGTGCCAGCAGTGATGGAGGGACTTCCTACGAGCAGTACTTC	CASSDGGTSYEQYF
many	TRBJ2-2	TRBD2	TRBV7-3	TGTGCCAGCAGCTTAGCTGCGGGAGGGCCGGGAACCGGGGAGCTGTTTTTT	CASSLAAGGPGTGELFF
-	TRBJ2-5	TRBD2	TRBV20-1	TGCAGTGCTAGAGCCCGCTGGTCTAGCGGGATGCAAGAGACCCAGTACTTC	CSARARWSSGMQETQYF
many	TRBJ1-4	-	TRBV5-8	TGTGCCAGCAGCCGTTGGGACAAGGTGGATGAAAAACTGTTTTTT	CASSRWDKVDEKLFF
-	TRBJ2-5	-	TRBV4-1	TGCGCCAGCAACCTACGGGGTGTCAGGTACCAAGAGACCCAGTACTTC	CASNLRGVRYQETQYF
once	TRBJ1-2	-	TRBV19	TGTGCCAGTCGCGGGACCACGGACCATGGCTACACCTTC	CASRGTTDHGYTF
-	TRBJ1-1	TRBD1	TRBV29-1	TGCAGCGCCAGCAGCGTACAGGGGGCCCTGGACACTGAAGCTTTCTTT	CSASSVQGALDTEAFF
-	TRBJ2-1	-	TRBV29-1	TGCAGCCCCACACGTCGCTCCTACAATGAGCAGTTCTTC	CSPTRRSYNEQFF
few	TRBJ2-5	-	TRBV10-3	TGTGCCATCAGTCAAGGACAGACGCCTTGGGGATACCAAGAGACCCAGTACTTC	CAISQGQTPWGYQETQYF
-	TRBJ2-3	-	TRBV7-9	TGTGCCAGCAGCCCTAGCTGGGACCGTAATACGCAGTATTTT	CASSPSWDRNTQYF
-	TRBJ2-7	TRBD2	TRBV20-1	TGCAGTGCTAGAGGGGGGACTAGCTCTATCTACGAGCAGTACTTC	CSARGGTSSIYEQYF
many	TRBJ1-5	-	TRBV29-1	TGCAGCGTGCAACAGGGTAATCAGCCCCAGCATTTT	CSVQQGNQPQHF
-	TRBJ2-5	TRBD2	TRBV9	TGTGCCAGCAGCCGAACGGGACTAGCGGAGGGAGAGACCCAGTACTTC	CASSRTGLAEGETQYF
-	TRBJ1-1	-	TRBV7-2	TGTGCCAGCAGTCCCGTAAGCGGGGCTTTCTTT	CASSPVSGAFF
many	TRBJ1-2	-	TRBV6-2/TRBV6-3	TGTGCCAGCGTGAGGGGGGGCGACTACACCTTC	CASVRGGDYTF
-	TRBJ1-5	TRBD1	TRBV7-9	TGTGCCAGCAGCTTAGGGATTGGGACAGGGGGTAGCAATCAGCCCCAGCATTTT	CASSLGIGTGGSNQPQHF
many	TRBJ1-4	TRBD1	TRBV2	TGTGCCACCCAATCAAAGACAGGGCGGAGCGAAAAACTGTTTTTT	CATQSKTGRSEKLFF
-	TRBJ2-5	-	TRBV10-2	TGCGCCAGCAGCCGACGCCACCAAGAGACCCAGTACTTC	CASSRRHQETQYF
few	TRBJ1-3	-	TRBV30	TGTGCCTGGAGTAGGTTGGACACCATATATTTT	CAWSRLDTIYF
-	TRBJ2-2	-	TRBV5-4	TGTGCCAGCAGTTCCAGGGTGGCCGGGGAGCTGTTTTTT	CASSSRVAGELFF
-	TRBJ1-4	-	TRBV7-9	TGTGCCAGCAGCTTATCCGGCGGGGTACTGTTTTTT	CASSLSGGVLFF
many	TRBJ2-7	TRBD1	TRBV5-1	TGCGCCAGCAGCACGGACAGGGGGGACTTTGAGCAGTACTTC	CASSTDRGDFEQYF
-	TRBJ1-6	-	TRBV2	TGTGCCAGCAGTACCCGGACGAATAATTCACCCCTCCACTTT	CASSTRTNNSPLHF
few	TRBJ1-2	-	TRBV20-1	TGCAGTGCTCCGGACCCTCCCGGGGACGATGGCTACACCTTC	CSAPDPPGDDGYTF
few	TRBJ2-2	-	TRBV9	TGTGCCAGCAGCCCCCAAGCGGGTGGAGGTTCCGGGGAGCTGTTTTTT	CASSPQAGGGSGELFF
many	TRBJ1-1	TRBD1	TRBV28	TGTGCCAGCAGTCCGACAGGGAGGAGTACTGAAGCTTTCTTT	CASSPTGRSTEAFF
-	TRBJ2-5	-	TRBV5-5	TGTGCCAGCAGCTCCGAGGGGACGGAAGGGGAGACCCAGTACTTC	CASSSEGTEGETQYF
once	TRBJ1-4	TRBD1	TRBV12-3/TRBV12-4	TGTGCCAGCAGCATGACAGGGGTAACTAATGAAAAACTGTTTTTT	CASSMTGVTNEKLFF
-	TRBJ1-4	-	TRBV7-2	TGTGCCAGCAGCGAGGGGGGGCAGAGAGGTGAAAAACTGTTTTTT	CASSEGGQRGEKLFF
-	TRBJ1-2	-	TRBV4-2	TGTGCCAGCAGCCCAGCGAAGGCGACTAACTATGGCTACACCTTC	CASSPAKATNYGYTF
many	TRBJ1-5	-	TRBV7-2	TGTGCCAGCAGCTTAGATCGACAGCCCCAGCATTTT	CASSLDRQPQHF
-	TRBJ2-5	-	TRBV2	TGTGCCAGCAGAGGTGGGATAGCCTTCATAGAGACCCAGTACTTC	CASRGGIAFIETQYF
few	TRBJ2-5	TRBD1	TRBV7-2	TGTGCCAGCAGCCAAGATCTGGGACAGGGGAAGGAGACCCAGTACTTC	CASSQDLGQGKETQYF
-	TRBJ1-2	-	TRBV20-1	TGCAGTGCTTTAGAGCAGGACGGGGAAAACTATGGCTACACCTTC	CSALEQDGENYGYTF
-	TRBJ2-5	TRBD1	TRBV11-2	TGTGCCAGCAGCCCCCGGACAGGGGCCGTCGGGGAGACCCAGTACTTC	CASSPRTGAVGETQYF
many	TRBJ1-2	-	TRBV29-1	TGCAGCGTTGCCTCTGCGGAGGGGAAGGGGTATGGCTACACCTTC	CSVASAEGKGYGYTF
many	TRBJ1-1	-	TRBV5-6	TGTGCCAGCAGCTTGGCATACCGGGGGCAGGAAGCTTTCTTT	CASSLAYRGQEAFF
many	TRBJ1-5	-	TRBV2	TGTGCCAGCAGTGATCGGGCAGCGGGTCAGCCCCAGCATTTT	CASSDRAAGQPQHF
many	TRBJ2-5	-	TRBV6-2/TRBV6-3	TGTGCCAGCACCCCTTTGGGGGAGACGGGAGAGACCCAGTACTTC	CASTPLGETGETQYF
many	TRBJ1-2	-	TRBV7-2	TGTGCCAGCAGCTTAGTCGGCAGGGAAGCCTATGGCTACACCTTC	CASSLVGREAYGYTF